The clone carrying this TCR beta chain was observed a single time. The data are from a study of shared clonotypes between healthy human individuals. The naive CD8 subset, CD45RO-negative cells positively selected for CCR7, excluded terminally differentiated effector memory CD45RA+ cells. The table came from immunoSEQ multiplex PCR; TCRdb's copy has only in-frame clones and leaves some out. The repertoire holds 1.5 million to 2.5 million clones, about 95% seen once, with approximately 1.2% in the top ten. Between the trimmed V and J ends, which lost 2 bases and 10 bases, there was a span of 9 bases. This CDR3 contains 12 residues. Germline CDR1 is SEHNR and CDR2 is FQNEAQ (reference sequence).

Sequenced input: naive CD8+ T cells sorted from blood. This rearrangement joins TRBV7-9 to TRBJ2-4, with no clear D. The sequence came from a man aged 18 to 35 in good health. The CDR3 region has the DNA TGTGCCAGCAGCTTAATCCTTACGATTCAGTACTTC. Protein product: CASSLILTIQYF.